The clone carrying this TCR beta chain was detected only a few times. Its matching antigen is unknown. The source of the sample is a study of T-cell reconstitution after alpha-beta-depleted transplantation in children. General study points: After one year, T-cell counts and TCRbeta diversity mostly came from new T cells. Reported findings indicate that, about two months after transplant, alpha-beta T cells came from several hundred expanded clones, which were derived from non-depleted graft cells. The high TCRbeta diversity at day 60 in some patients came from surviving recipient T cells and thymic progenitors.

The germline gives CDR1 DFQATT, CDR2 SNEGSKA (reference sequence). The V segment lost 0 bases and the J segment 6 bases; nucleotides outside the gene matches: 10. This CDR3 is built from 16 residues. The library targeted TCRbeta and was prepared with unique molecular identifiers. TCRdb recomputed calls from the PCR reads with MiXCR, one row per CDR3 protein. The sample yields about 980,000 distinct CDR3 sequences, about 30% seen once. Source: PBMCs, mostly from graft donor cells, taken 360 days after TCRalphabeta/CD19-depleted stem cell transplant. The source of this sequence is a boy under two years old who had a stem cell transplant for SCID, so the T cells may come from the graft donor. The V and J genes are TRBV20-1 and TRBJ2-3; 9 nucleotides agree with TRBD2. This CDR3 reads CSARDGIAGVGDTQYF. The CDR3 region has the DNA TGCAGTGCTAGAGATGGAATAGCGGGGGTTGGTGATACGCAGTATTTT.